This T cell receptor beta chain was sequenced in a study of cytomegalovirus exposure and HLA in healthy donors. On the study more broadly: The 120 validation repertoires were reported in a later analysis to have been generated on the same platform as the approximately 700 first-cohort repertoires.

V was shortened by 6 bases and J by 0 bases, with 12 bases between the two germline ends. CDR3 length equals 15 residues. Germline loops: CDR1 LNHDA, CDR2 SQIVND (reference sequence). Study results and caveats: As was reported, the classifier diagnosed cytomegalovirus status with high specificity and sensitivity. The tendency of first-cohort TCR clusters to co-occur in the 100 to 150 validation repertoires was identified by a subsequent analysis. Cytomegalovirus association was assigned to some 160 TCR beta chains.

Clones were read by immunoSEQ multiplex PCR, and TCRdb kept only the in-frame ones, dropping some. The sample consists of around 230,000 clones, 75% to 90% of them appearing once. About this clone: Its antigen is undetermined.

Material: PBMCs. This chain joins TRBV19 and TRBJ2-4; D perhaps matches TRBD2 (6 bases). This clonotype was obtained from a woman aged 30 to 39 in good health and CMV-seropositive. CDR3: CASSLGGVAKNIQYF. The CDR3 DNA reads TGTGCCAGTAGCCTCGGAGGGGTAGCCAAAAACATTCAGTACTTC.